The clone carrying this TCR beta chain showed up many times. Its antigen is still unknown. The study based diagnoses on clinical symptoms, serum thyroxine and TRAb, thyroid ultrasound and orbital computed tomography. RNA transcripts provided the source from which TCR beta CDR3 regions were amplified. Primed by the HTBI set, a first-round RT-PCR was run on the TCR CDR3. MiXCR was run by TCRdb on the multiplex PCR reads, yielding one entry per CDR3 protein. The table records 450,000 to 650,000 distinct CDR3 sequences, more than 13% of them present only once. The ends lost 3 bases at V and 1 base at J; junction bases unmatched: 8. The CDR3 has 16 residues. Germline CDR1 reads SGDLS; CDR2 reads YYNGEE. This sample stems from a study of T cells in Graves' hyperthyroidism and ophthalmopathy. Study-wide findings and caveats: Ophthalmopathy prediction by the model preceded onset by a median about 6 months.

The rearrangement joins TRBV9 to TRBJ1-1, with TRBD1 matching 8 bases. The sequence derives from a woman aged 18 to 35 with Graves' ophthalmopathy. The sequenced sample consisted of blood. CDR3 sequence: CASSGHRDRGNTEAFF. CDR3 nucleotide sequence: TGTGCCAGCAGCGGCCACAGAGACAGGGGGAACACTGAAGCTTTCTTT.